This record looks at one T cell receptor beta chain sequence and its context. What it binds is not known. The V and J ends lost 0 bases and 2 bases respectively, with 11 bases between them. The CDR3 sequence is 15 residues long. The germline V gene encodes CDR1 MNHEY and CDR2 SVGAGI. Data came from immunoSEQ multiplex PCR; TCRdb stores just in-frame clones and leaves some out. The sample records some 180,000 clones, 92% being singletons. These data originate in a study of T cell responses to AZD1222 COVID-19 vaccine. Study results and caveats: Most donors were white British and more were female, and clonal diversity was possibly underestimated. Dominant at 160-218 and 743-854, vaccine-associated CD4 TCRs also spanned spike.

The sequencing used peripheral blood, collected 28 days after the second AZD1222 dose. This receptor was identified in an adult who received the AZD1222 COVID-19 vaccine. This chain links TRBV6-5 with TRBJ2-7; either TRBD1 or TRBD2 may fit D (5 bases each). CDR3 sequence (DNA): TGTGCCAGCAGTTACTCTTCAGGGAGTCCCTACGAGCAGTACTTC. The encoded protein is CASSYSSGSPYEQYF.